One sample yielded the 12 T cell receptor beta chains listed below, sequenced in a study of T cell clonotyping in hematopoietic cell transplantation. Method: immunoSEQ multiplex PCR; TCRdb's copy keeps in-frame clones and lacks some. The sample records 5,800 or so clones, 77% being singletons. The sample was PBMCs, taken 100 days after allogeneic stem cell transplant. These receptors were taken from a male patient in his fifties who had an allogeneic stem cell transplant from an unrelated donor, so the T cells may come from the graft donor. Some clones in this sample may be carry-over from other donors' samples.

This chain joins TRBV30 and TRBJ2-3; 7 positions match TRBD2. Germline trimming cut 1 base from V and 2 bases from J; bases unmatched to any gene: 6. Germline CDR1 GTSNPN, CDR2 SVGIG (reference sequence). The CDR3 has 15 residues. DNA for the CDR3: TGTGCCTGGAGTGATGGGGGGGTTTTCACAGATACGCAGTATTTT. It specifies CAWSDGGVFTDTQYF.

The chain uses TRBV5-1 and TRBJ1-2; D unclear. Trimming removed 2 bases at V and 4 bases at J, with 18 bases between. The CDR3 runs 16 residues. Per the germline V gene, CDR1 is SGHRS and CDR2 is YFSETQ. The CDR3, as DNA: TGCGCCAGCAGCTTAGAGACAATTCAGGATGGCTATGGCTACACCTTC. The encoded protein is CASSLETIQDGYGYTF.

This clone was seen only a few times. A junction boundary mismatches the germline segment, possibly from a read error. The CDR3 nucleotides read TGTGCCGTCAGTCCCTCTGGAAACACCATATATTTT. This encodes CAVSPSGNTIYF. V is TRBV10-3 and J is TRBJ1-3; D remains unclear. CDR1 and CDR2 (germline): ENHRY, SYGVKD. The CDR3 covers 12 residues.

The rearrangement uses TRBV18 and TRBJ2-5; no firm D call. The last part of the DNA fits TRBJ2-7 better; the J call may be wrong. Per germline, CDR1 KGHSH and CDR2 LQKENI. This CDR3 contains 13 residues. CDR3 sequence reads: CASSPLKDYEQYF. The CDR3 DNA reads TGTGCCAGCTCACCATTGAAGGACTACGAGCAGTACTTC.

The chain carries TRBV6-1 and TRBJ1-5; no firm D call. The CDR3 is made up of 11 amino acids. Germline V gene lookup returns CDR1 MNHNS and CDR2 SASEGT. V was trimmed by 2 bases and J by 8 bases, leaving 4 bases between them. The CDR3, as DNA: TGTGCCAGCAGTGAACTGGAGCCCCAGCATTTT. This codes for CASSELEPQHF.

The chain combines TRBV2 with TRBJ2-5; D is ambiguous. CDR3 length: 13 amino acids. CDR1 SNHLY and CDR2 FYNNEI come from the germline V gene. V was trimmed by 1 base and J by 3 bases, leaving 6 bases between them. The CDR3 DNA follows: TGTGCCAGCAGTGAAGGGGAAGAAGAGACCCAGTACTTC. It codes for CASSEGEEETQYF.

The chain joins TRBV7-9 to TRBJ2-1, with 9 bases fitting TRBD2. The CDR3 is 15 amino acids. Germline loops: CDR1 SEHNR, CDR2 FQNEAQ (reference sequence). J gave up 2 bases and V 3 bases, and 2 bases lay outside the gene matches. The CDR3 here is CASSFLAGTYNEQFF. The CDR3 bases are TGTGCCAGCAGCTTTCTAGCGGGAACCTACAATGAGCAGTTCTTC.

The chain couples TRBV6-6 to TRBJ2-7, with 8 bases aligning to TRBD2. Germline loops: CDR1 MNHNY, CDR2 SVGAGI (reference sequence). V trimming: 2 bases; J trimming: 0 bases; junction bases outside the gene matches: 3. The CDR3 is 15 residues long. CDR3 loop: CASSYRGTSSYEQYF. The DNA of the CDR3 is TGTGCCAGCAGTTACCGAGGGACTAGCTCCTACGAGCAGTACTTC.

The chain has TRBV5-4 and TRBJ1-2; TRBD1 aligns across 7 bases. Germline loops: CDR1 SGHNT, CDR2 YYREEE (reference sequence). This CDR3 spans 14 amino acids. Trimming removed 4 bases from V and 5 bases from J; junction bases left unmatched: 8. CDR3 sequence (DNA): TGTGCCAGCAGCAATGACCAGGGGGTTTATGGCTACACCTTC. Translating gives CASSNDQGVYGYTF.

This clone was seen a few times. The rearrangement uses TRBV19 and TRBJ2-7, with TRBD1 identical over 11 bases. The CDR3 consists of 14 residues. Trimming removed 7 bases from V and 6 bases from J; junction bases left unmatched: 8. Germline values: CDR1 LNHDA, CDR2 SQIVND (reference sequence). The CDR3 DNA reads TGTGCCAGTACCTCGGACAGGGGGCCGGCCGAGCAGTACTTC. It yields the protein CASTSDRGPAEQYF.

This sequence joins TRBV6-5 and TRBJ2-7; TRBD2 matches 10 bases. J lost 4 bases, V lost 0 bases, and 3 bases had no gene match. Germline V gene lookup returns CDR1 MNHEY and CDR2 SVGAGI. CDR3 length equals 15 residues. CDR3 nucleotide sequence: TGTGCCAGCAGTTACTCAGCTAGCGGGAGTTACGAGCAGTACTTC. It is translated as CASSYSASGSYEQYF.

DNA of the CDR3: TGTGCCAGCAGACGGGGACCATATGGCTACACCTTC. This translates into CASRRGPYGYTF. The rearrangement links TRBV5-6 to TRBJ1-2; perhaps TRBD1 as D (5 bases). Germline V gives CDR1 SGHDT, CDR2 YYEEEE. V gave up 5 bases and J gave up 5 bases, with 10 bases separating them. The CDR3 is 12 residues long.